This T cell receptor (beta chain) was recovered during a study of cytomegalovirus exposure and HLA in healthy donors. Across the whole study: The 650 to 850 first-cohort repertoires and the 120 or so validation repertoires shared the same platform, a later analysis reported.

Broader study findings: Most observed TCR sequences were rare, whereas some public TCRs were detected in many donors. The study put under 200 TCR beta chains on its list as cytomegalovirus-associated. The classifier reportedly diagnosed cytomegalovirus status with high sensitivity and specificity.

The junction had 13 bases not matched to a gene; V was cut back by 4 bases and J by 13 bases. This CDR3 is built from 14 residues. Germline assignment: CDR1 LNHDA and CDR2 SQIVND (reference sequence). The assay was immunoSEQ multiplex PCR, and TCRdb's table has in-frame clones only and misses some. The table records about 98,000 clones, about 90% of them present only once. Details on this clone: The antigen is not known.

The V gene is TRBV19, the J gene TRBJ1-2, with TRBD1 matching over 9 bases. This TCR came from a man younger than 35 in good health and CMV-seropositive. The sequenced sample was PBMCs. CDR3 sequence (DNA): TGTGCCAGTAGTACTAAACTTGCCGGGACAGGGTTCACCTTC. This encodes CASSTKLAGTGFTF.